Listed below are T cell receptor beta chains from one sample, sequenced in a study of T cells in tumors after PD-1 blockade. The assay was immunoSEQ multiplex PCR, and TCRdb's table has in-frame clones only and misses some. The data hold 45,000 or so clones, with 65% to 85% observed a single time. The sequencing here drew on PBMCs, taken before anti-PD-1 therapy. These receptors all come from a human donor with advanced basal cell or squamous cell carcinoma (not recorded which). CDR3s leave out the opening cysteine and the closing phenylalanine or tryptophan.

J | V | CDR3
TRBJ1-3 | TRBV19 | ASNQGAGNTIY
TRBJ1-6 | TRBV7-9 | ASSLAQGLDSPLH
TRBJ2-1 | TRBV5-4 | ASSFTDYNEQF
TRBJ1-6 | TRBV7-9 | ASSLMGTENSPLH
TRBJ1-1 | TRBV10-3 | AISEGSEAF
TRBJ2-1 | TRBV5-6 | ASSFGASAYNEQF
TRBJ2-3 | TRBV9 | ASSVDGTSTDTQY
TRBJ2-1 | TRBV10-2 | ASRTGNSYNEQF
TRBJ2-3 | TRBV18 | ASSPPEGGTDTQY
TRBJ2-3 | TRBV2 | ASSRRTGGKIDTQY
TRBJ1-1 | TRBV19 | ASSTTGNTEAF
TRBJ2-7 | TRBV3-1/TRBV3-2 | ASSQEPGSYEQY
TRBJ2-3 | TRBV2 | ASRLRDSSTDTQY
TRBJ2-1 | TRBV10-2 | ASSRWDSFGTYNEQF
TRBJ1-2 | TRBV12-3/TRBV12-4 | ASSLDRGGYT
TRBJ1-5 | TRBV28 | AVRHFKGADQPQH
TRBJ1-5 | TRBV6-1 | ASSEWEQSQPQH
TRBJ1-4 | TRBV29-1 | SVVGLIGEKLF
TRBJ2-1 | TRBV2 | ASSPPLTRNEQF
TRBJ1-2 | TRBV6-6 | ASSLLSAGESSNYGYT
TRBJ2-5 | TRBV14 | ASSQGTGGQETQY
TRBJ2-7 | TRBV7-8 | ASSLAGTGSYEQY
TRBJ1-1 | TRBV19 | ASSVQGATEAF
TRBJ2-6 | TRBV3-1/TRBV3-2 | ASSPSDGANVLT
TRBJ2-7 | TRBV2 | ASSEGGVHEQY
TRBJ2-7 | TRBV13 | ASRTQGTYEQY